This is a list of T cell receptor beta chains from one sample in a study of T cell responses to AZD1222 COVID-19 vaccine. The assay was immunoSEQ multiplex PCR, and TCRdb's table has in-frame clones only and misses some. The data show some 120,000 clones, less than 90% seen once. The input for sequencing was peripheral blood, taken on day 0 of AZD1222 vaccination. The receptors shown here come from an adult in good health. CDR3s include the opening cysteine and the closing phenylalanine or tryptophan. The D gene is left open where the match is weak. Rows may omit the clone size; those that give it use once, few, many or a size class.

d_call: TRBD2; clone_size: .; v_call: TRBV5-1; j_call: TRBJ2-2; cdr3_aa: CASSVPLAGGTGELFF
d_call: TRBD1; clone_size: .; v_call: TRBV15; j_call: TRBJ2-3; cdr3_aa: CATSRDRTSQYF
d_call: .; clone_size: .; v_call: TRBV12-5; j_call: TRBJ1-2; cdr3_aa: CASGFSQTTNYGYTF
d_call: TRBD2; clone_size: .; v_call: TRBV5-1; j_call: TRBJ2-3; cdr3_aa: CASGLAGGAGDTQYF
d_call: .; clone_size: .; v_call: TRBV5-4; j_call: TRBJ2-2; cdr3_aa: CASSLGQGTSTGELFF
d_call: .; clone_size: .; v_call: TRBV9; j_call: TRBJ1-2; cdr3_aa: CASSSRANYGYTF
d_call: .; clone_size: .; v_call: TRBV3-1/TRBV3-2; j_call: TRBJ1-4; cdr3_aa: CASSPPGEWSTNEKLFF
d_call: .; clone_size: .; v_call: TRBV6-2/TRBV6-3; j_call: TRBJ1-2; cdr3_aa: CASSLDRSNYGYTF
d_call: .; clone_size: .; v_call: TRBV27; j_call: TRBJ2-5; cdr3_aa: CASSQKEGETQYF
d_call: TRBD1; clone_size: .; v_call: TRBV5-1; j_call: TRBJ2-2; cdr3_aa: CASSWRGQGTGELFF
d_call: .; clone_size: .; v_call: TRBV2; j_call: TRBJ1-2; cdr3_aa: CASSEQGLKGYTF
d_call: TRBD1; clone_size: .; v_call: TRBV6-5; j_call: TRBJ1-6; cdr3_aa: CASRTGFYNSPLHF
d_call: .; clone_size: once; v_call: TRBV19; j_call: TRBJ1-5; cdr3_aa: CASSPDRTYQPQHF
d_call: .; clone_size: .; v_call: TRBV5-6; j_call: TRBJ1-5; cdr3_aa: CASSLDGPGNQPQHF
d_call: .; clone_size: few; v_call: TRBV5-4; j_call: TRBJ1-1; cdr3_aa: CASSWGTSEAFF
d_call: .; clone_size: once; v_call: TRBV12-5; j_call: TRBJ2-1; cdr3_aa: CASGSGTLGSYNEQFF
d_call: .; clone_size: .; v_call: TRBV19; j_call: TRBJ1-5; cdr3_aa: CASSIDWGVDQPQHF
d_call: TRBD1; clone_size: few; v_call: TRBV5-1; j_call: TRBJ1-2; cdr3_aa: CASSSGTGVYGYTF
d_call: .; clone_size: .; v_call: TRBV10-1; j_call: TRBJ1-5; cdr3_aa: CASSESNSRAGDANQPQHF
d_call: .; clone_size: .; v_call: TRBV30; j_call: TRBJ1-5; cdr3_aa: CAWAAGVGQPQHF
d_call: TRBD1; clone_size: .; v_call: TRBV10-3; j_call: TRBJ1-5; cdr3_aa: CAISKTGQGGNQPQHF
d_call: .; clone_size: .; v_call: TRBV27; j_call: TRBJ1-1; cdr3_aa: CASSLGADTEAFF
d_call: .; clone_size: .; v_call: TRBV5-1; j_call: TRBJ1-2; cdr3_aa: CASQTSDSYGYTF
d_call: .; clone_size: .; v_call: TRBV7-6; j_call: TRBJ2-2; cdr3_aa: CASTQGGRTLAGELFF
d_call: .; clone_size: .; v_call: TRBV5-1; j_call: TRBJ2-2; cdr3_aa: CASSLGQTNTGELFF
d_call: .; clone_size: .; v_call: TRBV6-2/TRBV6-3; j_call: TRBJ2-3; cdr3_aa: CASSYSSYSSRGSTDTQYF
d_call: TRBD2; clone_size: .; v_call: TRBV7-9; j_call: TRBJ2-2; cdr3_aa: CASSRGLAGLTGELFF
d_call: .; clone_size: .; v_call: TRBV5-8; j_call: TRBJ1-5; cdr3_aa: CASSALPNTNQPQHF
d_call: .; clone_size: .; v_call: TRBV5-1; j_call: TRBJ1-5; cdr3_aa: CASSLSWDQPQHF
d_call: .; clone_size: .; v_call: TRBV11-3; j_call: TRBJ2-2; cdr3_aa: CASSLGGNTGELFF
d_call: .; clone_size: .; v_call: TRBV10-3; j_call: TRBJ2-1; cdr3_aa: CAISEGTPHEQFF
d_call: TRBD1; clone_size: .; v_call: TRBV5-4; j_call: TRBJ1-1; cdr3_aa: CASSFPTGVATEAFF
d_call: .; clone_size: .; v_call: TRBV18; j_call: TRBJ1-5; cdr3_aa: CASSPQIGQGPNQPQHF
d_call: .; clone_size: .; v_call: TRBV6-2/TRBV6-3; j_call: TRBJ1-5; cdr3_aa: CASSYWGGQGQPQHF
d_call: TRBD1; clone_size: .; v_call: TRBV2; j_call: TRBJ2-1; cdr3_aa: CASQQGAPYNEQFF
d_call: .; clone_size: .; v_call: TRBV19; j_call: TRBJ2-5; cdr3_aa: CASSGELGSGTQYF
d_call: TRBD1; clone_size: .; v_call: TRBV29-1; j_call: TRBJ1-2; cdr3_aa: CSVVRDSRYGYTF
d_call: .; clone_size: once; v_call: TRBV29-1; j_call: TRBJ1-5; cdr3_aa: CSVVEVGQPQHF
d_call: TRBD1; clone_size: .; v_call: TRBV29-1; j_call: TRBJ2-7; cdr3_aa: CSASTGTGKMYEQYF
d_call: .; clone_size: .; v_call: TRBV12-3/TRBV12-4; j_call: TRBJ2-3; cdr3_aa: CASTASTDTQYF
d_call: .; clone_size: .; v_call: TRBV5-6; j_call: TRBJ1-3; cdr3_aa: CASTITGAGNTIYF